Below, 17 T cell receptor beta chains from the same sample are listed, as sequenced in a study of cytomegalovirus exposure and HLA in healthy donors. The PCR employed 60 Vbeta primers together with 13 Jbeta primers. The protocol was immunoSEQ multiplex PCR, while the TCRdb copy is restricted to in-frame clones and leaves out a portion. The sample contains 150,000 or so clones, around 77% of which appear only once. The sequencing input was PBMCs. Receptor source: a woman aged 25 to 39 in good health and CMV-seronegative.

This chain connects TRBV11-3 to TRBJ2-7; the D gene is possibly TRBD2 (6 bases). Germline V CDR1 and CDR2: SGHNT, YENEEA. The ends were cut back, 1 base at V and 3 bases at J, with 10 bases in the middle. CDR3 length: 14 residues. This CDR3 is CASSLGPGGYEQYF. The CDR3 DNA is TGTGCCAGCAGCTTAGGGCCCGGGGGCTACGAGCAGTACTTC.

CDR3 loop: CASSSLGGAGRDTIYF. For the CDR3, the DNA is TGTGCCAGCAGCTCCCTGGGGGGAGCTGGAAGGGACACCATATATTTT. V is TRBV7-6 and J is TRBJ1-3, with D perhaps TRBD1 (5 bases). The CDR3 has 16 amino acids. Germline V gene lookup returns CDR1 SGHVS and CDR2 FNYEAQ. The V gene lost 4 bases and the J gene lost 8 bases, with 21 bases spanning the gap.

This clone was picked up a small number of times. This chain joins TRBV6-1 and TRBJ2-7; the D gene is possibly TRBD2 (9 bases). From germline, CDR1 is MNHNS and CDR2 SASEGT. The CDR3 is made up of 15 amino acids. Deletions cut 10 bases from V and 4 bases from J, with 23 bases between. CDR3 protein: CAIGQGTSGLYEQYF. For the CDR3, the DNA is TGTGCCATCGGACAGGGAACTAGCGGGTTATACGAGCAGTACTTC.

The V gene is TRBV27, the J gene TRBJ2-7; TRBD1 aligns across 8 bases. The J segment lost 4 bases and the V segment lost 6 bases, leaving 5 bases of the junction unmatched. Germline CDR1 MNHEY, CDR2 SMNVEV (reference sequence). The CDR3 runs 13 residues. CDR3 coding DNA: TGTGCCAGCAGGAGGACAGGGCCGTACGAGCAGTACTTC. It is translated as CASRRTGPYEQYF.

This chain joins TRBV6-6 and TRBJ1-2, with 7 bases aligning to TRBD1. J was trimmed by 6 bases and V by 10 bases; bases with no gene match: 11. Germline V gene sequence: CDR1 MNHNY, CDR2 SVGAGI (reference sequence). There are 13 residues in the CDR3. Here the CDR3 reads CATLLTGLDGYTF. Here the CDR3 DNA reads TGTGCCACCCTTCTGACAGGGTTGGATGGCTACACCTTC.

The CDR3 sequence is CANLTGNSDTQYF. The CDR3 region has the DNA TGTGCCAACTTGACAGGTAATTCAGATACGCAGTATTTT. V and J are TRBV9 and TRBJ2-3, with a tentative D call TRBD1 (6 bases). Trimming stripped 9 bases from V and 4 bases from J, with 15 bases between. Germline values: CDR1 SGDLS, CDR2 YYNGEE. The CDR3 loop spans 13 amino acids.

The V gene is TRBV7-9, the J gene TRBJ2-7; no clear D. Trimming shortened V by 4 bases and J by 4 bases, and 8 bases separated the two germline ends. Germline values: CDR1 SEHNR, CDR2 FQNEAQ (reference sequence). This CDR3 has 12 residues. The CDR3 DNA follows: TGTGCCAGCAGCTCCAGGTCTTACGAGCAGTACTTC. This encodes CASSSRSYEQYF.

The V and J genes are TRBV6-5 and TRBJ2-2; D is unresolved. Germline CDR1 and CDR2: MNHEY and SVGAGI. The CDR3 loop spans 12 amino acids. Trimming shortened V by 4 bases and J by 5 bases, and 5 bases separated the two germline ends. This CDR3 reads CASSSVTGELFF. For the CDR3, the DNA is TGTGCCAGCAGTTCCGTAACCGGGGAGCTGTTTTTT.

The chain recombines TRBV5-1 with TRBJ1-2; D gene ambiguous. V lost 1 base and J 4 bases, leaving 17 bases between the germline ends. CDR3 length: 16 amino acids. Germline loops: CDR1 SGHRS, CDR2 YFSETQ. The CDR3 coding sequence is TGCGCCAGCAGCTTGAATCTTGGGCCTGGATCCTATGGCTACACCTTC. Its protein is CASSLNLGPGSYGYTF.

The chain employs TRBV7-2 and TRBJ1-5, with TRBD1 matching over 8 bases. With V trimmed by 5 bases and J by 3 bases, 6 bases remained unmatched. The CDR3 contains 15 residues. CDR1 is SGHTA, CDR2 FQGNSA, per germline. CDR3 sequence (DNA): TGTGCCAGCAGCCCCTCAGGGGGCAACAATCAGCCCCAGCATTTT. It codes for CASSPSGGNNQPQHF.

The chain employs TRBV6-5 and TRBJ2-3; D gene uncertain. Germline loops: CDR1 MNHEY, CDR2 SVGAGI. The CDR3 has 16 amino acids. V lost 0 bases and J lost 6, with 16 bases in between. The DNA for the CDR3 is TGTGCCAGCAGTTACTCTAAGAACCCAGACTGGGATACGCAGTATTTT. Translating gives CASSYSKNPDWDTQYF.

As DNA, the CDR3 is TGTGCCAGCAGAGCGACAGAAGAGACCCAGTACTTC. Protein product: CASRATEETQYF. The chain is built from TRBV6-6 and TRBJ2-5; tentatively, D is TRBD1 (5 bases). In germline, CDR1 is MNHNY, CDR2 SVGAGI (reference sequence). The CDR3 consists of 12 residues. V was clipped by 6 bases and J by 3 bases, with 8 bases between them.

In DNA form, the CDR3 reads TGTGCCTGGAGTGTAGCAAGGGGAGGCGGCTACACCTTC. This gives the protein CAWSVARGGGYTF. V is TRBV30 and J is TRBJ1-2, with a tentative D call TRBD1 (5 bases). CDR1 GTSNPN and CDR2 SVGIG come from the germline V gene (reference sequence). V lost 0 bases and J lost 8, with 13 bases in between. This CDR3 has 13 amino acids.

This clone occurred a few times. The CDR3 is CAWRGGITNTEAFF. The CDR3, as DNA: TGTGCCTGGAGGGGGGGGATTACTAACACTGAAGCTTTCTTT. V usage is TRBV30 and J usage is TRBJ1-1; tentative D call: TRBD1 (5 bases). Germline V gene data show CDR1 as GTSNPN and CDR2 as SVGIG (reference sequence). The CDR3 is made up of 14 amino acids. Trimming stripped 3 bases from V and 2 bases from J, with 13 bases between.

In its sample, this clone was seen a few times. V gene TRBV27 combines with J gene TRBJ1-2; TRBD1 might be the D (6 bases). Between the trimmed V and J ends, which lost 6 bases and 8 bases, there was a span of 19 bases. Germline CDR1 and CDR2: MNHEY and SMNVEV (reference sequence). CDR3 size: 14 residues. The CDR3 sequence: CASRTQTGFRGYTF. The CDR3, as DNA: TGTGCCAGCAGAACCCAGACAGGTTTTCGGGGCTACACCTTC.

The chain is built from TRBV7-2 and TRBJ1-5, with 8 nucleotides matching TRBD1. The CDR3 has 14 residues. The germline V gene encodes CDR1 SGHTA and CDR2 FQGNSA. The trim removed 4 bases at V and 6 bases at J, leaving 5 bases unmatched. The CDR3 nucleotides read TGTGCCAGCAGCTCGGACAGGGTGTTTCAGCCCCAGCATTTT. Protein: CASSSDRVFQPQHF.

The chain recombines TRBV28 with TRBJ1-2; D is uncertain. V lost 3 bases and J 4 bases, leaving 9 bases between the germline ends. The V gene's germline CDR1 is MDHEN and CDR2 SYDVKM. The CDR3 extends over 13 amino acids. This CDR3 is CASSFRSVYGYTF. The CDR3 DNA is TGTGCCAGCAGTTTTCGAAGCGTCTATGGCTACACCTTC.